Listed here are 23 T cell receptor beta chains from one sample, sequenced in a study of T cells after posttransplantation cyclophosphamide. Treatment was busulfan-fludarabine conditioning, a marrow graft, and cyclophosphamide on days +3 and +4. Clones were sequenced by immunoSEQ multiplex PCR, and TCRdb holds only the in-frame ones, with some missing. The sample lists around 18,000 clones, about three quarters seen once, with under 35% in the top ten. The input for sequencing was CD8+ T cells sorted from PBMCs, taken 1,700 to 2,000 days after a stem cell transplant with posttransplant cyclophosphamide. The receptors were sampled from a female patient in her forties who received an allogeneic stem cell transplant from a related donor, was CMV-positive, and had no GVHD. Some T cells may originate from the graft donor.

This sequence joins TRBV4-3 and TRBJ2-4; a possible D gene is TRBD1 (5 bases). Trimming stripped 0 bases from V and 0 bases from J, with 9 bases between. CDR3 length equals 16 residues. Germline CDR1 reads LGHNA; CDR2 reads YSLEER. The CDR3 DNA sequence: TGCGCCAGCAGCCAAGATGGACATACAGCCAAAAACATTCAGTACTTC. Translating it yields CASSQDGHTAKNIQYF.

The rearrangement uses TRBV5-1 and TRBJ2-7; weak D call: TRBD1 (6 bases). CDR3 length: 13 residues. Trimming pared 2 bases from V and 1 base from J, leaving 7 bases between. CDR1 is SGHRS, CDR2 YFSETQ, per germline. CDR3 DNA sequence: TGCGCCAGCAGCTTCGGACAGTCCTACGAGCAGTACTTC. Protein sequence: CASSFGQSYEQYF. The whole variable domain, filled in from reference TRBV5-1 and TRBJ2-7, reads KAGVTQTPRYLIKTRGQQVTLSCSPISGHRSVSWYQQTPGQGLQFLFEYFSETQRNKGNFPGRFSGRQFSNSRSEMNVSTLELGDSALYLCASSFGQSYEQYFGPGTRLTVT.

V usage is TRBV27 and J usage is TRBJ2-7, with D perhaps TRBD2 (6 bases). V gave up 0 bases and J gave up 5 bases, with 8 bases separating them. The germline gives CDR1 MNHEY, CDR2 SMNVEV (reference sequence). This CDR3 is built from 13 residues. CDR3 sequence: CASSLSGGDEQYF. The CDR3 nucleotides read TGTGCCAGCAGTTTATCGGGCGGGGACGAGCAGTACTTC.

This clone turned up a few times. V is TRBV11-3 and J is TRBJ2-1; D unclear. Germline V gene sequence: CDR1 SGHNT, CDR2 YENEEA. Trimming shortened V by 5 bases and J by 5 bases, and 7 bases separated the two germline ends. The CDR3 has 12 residues. Here the CDR3 DNA reads TGTGCCAGCAGCCAGGTAAACAATGAGCAGTTCTTC. This encodes CASSQVNNEQFF.

The V gene is TRBV2, the J gene TRBJ1-1; 7 bases map to TRBD1. The CDR3 loop spans 15 amino acids. Per germline, CDR1 SNHLY and CDR2 FYNNEI. J gave up 5 bases and V 6 bases, and 12 bases lay outside the gene matches. The CDR3, as DNA: TGTGCCAGCAGCGAGATGACGACAGGGAAGACTGAAGCTTTCTTT. Its translation: CASSEMTTGKTEAFF. Full variable domain (missing parts from reference TRBV2 and TRBJ1-1): EPEVTQTPSHQVTQMGQEVILRCVPISNHLYFYWYRQILGQKVEFLVSFYNNEISEKSEIFDDQFSVERPDGSNFTLKIRSTKLEDSAMYFCASSEMTTGKTEAFFGQGTRLTVV.

This clone is a singleton in its sample. The V gene is TRBV6-5, the J gene TRBJ1-2, with a weak D call TRBD1 (5 bases). This CDR3 has 15 amino acids. Trimming removed 0 bases at V and 0 bases at J, with 8 bases between. CDR1 MNHEY and CDR2 SVGAGI come from the germline V gene. CDR3 DNA sequence: TGTGCCAGCAGTTACTCTGGAGGGGCTAACTATGGCTACACCTTC. It is translated as CASSYSGGANYGYTF.

The J gene is TRBJ1-4, the V gene TRBV5-1; 7 bases are shared with TRBD1. Per germline, CDR1 SGHRS and CDR2 YFSETQ. V was pared by 3 bases and J by 0 bases, with 8 bases of the junction left unmatched. The CDR3 contains 17 residues. The CDR3 DNA reads as TGCGCCAGCAGCTGGGACAGAATAGACCCAACTAATGAAAAACTGTTTTTT. Amino acids: CASSWDRIDPTNEKLFF.

The rearrangement uses TRBV7-3 and TRBJ2-7; 7 bases align to TRBD2. CDR1 and CDR2 (germline): SGHTA, FQGTGA. The CDR3 is 16 amino acids. Unmatched junction bases numbered 13, after V lost 4 bases and J lost 4 bases. The CDR3 sequence is CASSSSGARIFYEQYF. As DNA, the CDR3 is TGTGCCAGCAGCTCAAGCGGGGCCAGGATCTTTTACGAGCAGTACTTC.

CDR3 DNA: TGCGCCAGCGGGGTGGGGGCCGAGCAGTACTTC. Translated: CASGVGAEQYF. The chain couples TRBV4-1 to TRBJ2-7, with TRBD1 as a possible D gene (6 bases). Trimming took off 8 bases at V and 6 bases at J, with 11 bases between the two ends. Germline assignment: CDR1 MGHRA and CDR2 YSYEKL. This CDR3 is 11 amino acids long.

The chain joins TRBV7-9 to TRBJ1-6, with no clear D. The CDR3 spans 16 residues. The V gene's germline CDR1 is SEHNR and CDR2 FQNEAQ (reference sequence). Trimming took off 5 bases at V and 3 bases at J, with 14 bases between the two ends. CDR3 in amino acids: CASSPSRVHYNSPLHF. In nucleotides, the CDR3 is TGTGCCAGCAGCCCCTCCCGGGTGCACTATAATTCACCCCTCCACTTT. Complete variable domain (other parts from reference TRBV7-9 and TRBJ1-6): DTGVSQNPRHKITKRGQNVTFRCDPISEHNRLYWYRQTLGQGPEFLTYFQNEAQLEKSRLLSDRFSAERPKGSFSTLEIQRTEQGDSAMYLCASSPSRVHYNSPLHFGNGTRLTVT.

V and J are TRBV27 and TRBJ2-6; tentative D call: TRBD1 (6 bases). The CDR3 is 15 amino acids. The V gene lost 5 bases and the J gene lost 4 bases, with 12 bases spanning the gap. Germline V gives CDR1 MNHEY, CDR2 SMNVEV (reference sequence). The CDR3: CASSPQGFGANVLTF. DNA for the CDR3: TGTGCCAGCAGTCCGCAGGGGTTCGGGGCCAACGTCCTGACTTTC.

The chain combines TRBV7-6 with TRBJ2-3, with 12 bases that match TRBD1. Germline assignment: CDR1 SGHVS and CDR2 FNYEAQ. V lost 5 bases and J lost 4; bases outside the gene matches: 7. The CDR3 sequence is 16 residues long. CDR3 nucleotides: TGTGCCAGCAGCCAGGGACAGGGGGCATTACCAGATACGCAGTATTTT. Translation: CASSQGQGALPDTQYF. The entire variable domain, with the rest obtained from reference TRBV7-6 and TRBJ2-3, is as follows: GAGVSQSPRYKVTKRGQDVALRCDPISGHVSLYWYRQALGQGPEFLTYFNYEAQQDKSGLPNDRFSAERPEGSISTLTIQRTEQRDSAMYRCASSQGQGALPDTQYFGPGTRLTVL.

The CDR3 nucleotides are TGTGCCAGCTCAGACGCCGGGGGGATCTACGAGCAGTACTTC. Protein sequence: CASSDAGGIYEQYF. The J gene is TRBJ2-7, the V gene TRBV18, with 7 bases identical to TRBD2. With 5 bases clipped from V and 3 bases from J, the junction kept 7 bases outside the gene matches. CDR1 is KGHSH and CDR2 is LQKENI in the germline V gene. The CDR3 runs to 14 residues. Filled out from reference TRBV18 and TRBJ2-7, the complete variable domain reads NAGVMQNPRHLVRRRGQEARLRCSPMKGHSHVYWYRQLPEEGLKFMVYLQKENIIDESGMPKERFSAEFPKEGPSILRIQQVVRGDSAAYFCASSDAGGIYEQYFGPGTRLTVT.

This clone was seen only a few times. The V gene is TRBV19, the J gene TRBJ1-2, with TRBD1 matching over 7 bases. The CDR3 totals 13 residues. J was trimmed by 2 bases and V by 6 bases; bases with no gene match: 3. The V gene's germline CDR1 is LNHDA and CDR2 SQIVND (reference sequence). CDR3 DNA sequence: TGTGCCAGTAGCCCGGGACAGAACTATGGCTACACCTTC. It specifies CASSPGQNYGYTF.

This clone was seen only once. The chain links TRBV6-5 to TRBJ2-1; the match to TRBD1 covers 8 bases. Looked up from germline, CDR1 is MNHEY and CDR2 is SVGAGI. J was trimmed by 3 bases and V by 2 bases; bases with no gene match: 3. The CDR3 has 15 residues. The CDR3 coding sequence is TGTGCCAGCAGTTACATCGGGACAGGCTACAATGAGCAGTTCTTC. It codes for CASSYIGTGYNEQFF.

This chain connects TRBV5-8 to TRBJ1-2, with 9 bases fitting TRBD1. The CDR3 is 15 residues long. The germline gives CDR1 SGHTS, CDR2 YDEGEE. After removal of 1 base from V and 4 bases from J, the junction contained 5 bases not matched to a gene. The chain's CDR3 is CASSLLDRGIYGYTF. The CDR3, as DNA: TGTGCCAGCAGCTTGTTAGACAGGGGGATCTATGGCTACACCTTC.

CDR3 sequence reads: CASSQDRGGALGGVGYTF. CDR3 nucleotide sequence: TGCGCCAGCAGCCAAGATCGGGGGGGCGCATTGGGAGGAGTTGGCTACACCTTC. V is TRBV4-3 and J is TRBJ1-2; possible D gene TRBD1, 6 bases. This CDR3 is 18 amino acids long. Trimming shortened V by 0 bases and J by 7 bases, and 24 bases separated the two germline ends. The germline V gene encodes CDR1 LGHNA and CDR2 YSLEER.

For the CDR3, the DNA is TGCGCCAGCAGCCCCTTTATCGGAGACGGAACCTACGAGCAGTACTTC. As protein: CASSPFIGDGTYEQYF. The chain employs TRBV5-1 and TRBJ2-7, with D uncertain. This CDR3 has 16 amino acids. The germline V and J ends were trimmed by 4 bases and 2 bases, with 19 bases remaining between them. The germline V gene has CDR1 SGHRS and CDR2 YFSETQ. Using reference TRBV5-1 and TRBJ2-7 for the parts outside the CDR3, the full variable domain is KAGVTQTPRYLIKTRGQQVTLSCSPISGHRSVSWYQQTPGQGLQFLFEYFSETQRNKGNFPGRFSGRQFSNSRSEMNVSTLELGDSALYLCASSPFIGDGTYEQYFGPGTRLTVT.

The chain has TRBV6-1 and TRBJ1-2; 12 nucleotides match TRBD1. The CDR3 spans 14 residues. V shed 7 bases and J 3 bases; nucleotides not matched to a gene: 3. Germline lookup yields CDR1 MNHNS and CDR2 SASEGT. CDR3 DNA: TGTGCCAGCAAGGGACAGGGGGCCCACTATGGCTACACCTTC. Amino acids: CASKGQGAHYGYTF.

The V call is TRBV7-3, the J call TRBJ2-1, with TRBD2 matching 10 bases. The CDR3 loop spans 16 amino acids. Trimming at V came to 5 bases and at J to 4 bases, leaving 8 bases not matched to a gene. The germline CDR1 and CDR2 sequences are SGHTA and FQGTGA. CDR3 bases: TGTGCCAGCAGCCTAGCGGGGGCCCCACGTTACAATGAGCAGTTCTTC. This translates into CASSLAGAPRYNEQFF.

The chain links TRBV6-5 to TRBJ2-1, with TRBD1 matching 7 bases. The CDR3 is made up of 15 amino acids. Germline V gene data show CDR1 as MNHEY and CDR2 as SVGAGI. The trim removed 6 bases at V and 4 bases at J, leaving 9 bases unmatched. DNA for the CDR3: TGTGCCAGCAGCCAGGGGTCAGGGGGTTACAATGAGCAGTTCTTC. Protein sequence: CASSQGSGGYNEQFF.

This chain joins TRBV19 and TRBJ2-7, with D perhaps TRBD1 (5 bases). Germline V gene data show CDR1 as LNHDA and CDR2 as SQIVND (reference sequence). The CDR3 runs 14 residues. V lost 10 bases to trimming and J lost 6 bases, with 22 bases between them. CDR3 DNA sequence: TGTGCCACCAAAGGGCAGGGCGGAGCCAGCGAGCAGTACTTC. Its translation: CATKGQGGASEQYF.

V gene TRBV6-4 combines with J gene TRBJ2-3; a weak D match, TRBD2 (5 bases). The V end lost 0 bases, the J end lost 4 bases, and 11 bases lay between the germline ends. The CDR3 is 15 amino acids. Germline loops: CDR1 MRHNA, CDR2 SNTAGT. CDR3 in DNA: TGTGCCAGCAGTGACTCAGGGAGTCCCGCAGATACGCAGTATTTT. It translates to CASSDSGSPADTQYF.